The 10 T cell receptor beta chains listed next were all sequenced from one sample in a study of blood T cell repertoires in COVID-19. Using immunoSEQ multiplex PCR, the repertoire was profiled, and TCRdb retains in-frame clones only, with some absent. The sample consists of about 330,000 clones, 87% of them appearing once. The sample consisted of peripheral blood. The receptors come from a man aged 25 to 40 with COVID-19, enrolled during active disease.

The rearrangement uses TRBV9 and TRBJ2-7; perhaps TRBD2 as D (5 bases). Per germline, CDR1 SGDLS and CDR2 YYNGEE. The CDR3 loop spans 15 amino acids. V lost 3 bases, J lost 0 bases, and 13 bases lay in between. The CDR3 DNA reads TGTGCCAGCAGCGCCGGCGGGTCCCGCTCCTACGAGCAGTACTTC. This translates into CASSAGGSRSYEQYF.

This clone came up once. The chain recombines TRBV2 with TRBJ1-1, with D possibly TRBD1 on 5 matching bases. Germline CDR1 is SNHLY and CDR2 is FYNNEI. The ends were cut back, 5 bases at V and 3 bases at J, with 13 bases in the middle. The CDR3 consists of 14 residues. CDR3 sequence: CASSFMEGDTEAFF. The CDR3 bases are TGTGCCAGCAGTTTTATGGAAGGGGACACTGAAGCTTTCTTT.

The CDR3, as DNA: TGTGCCTGGAGTGTACGAGGACTAGGTCCCCAGTACTTC. This translates into CAWSVRGLGPQYF. This chain links TRBV30 with TRBJ2-5, with 7 nucleotides matching TRBD2. V was clipped by 0 bases and J by 9 bases; unmatched bases: 7. The CDR3 extends over 13 amino acids. CDR1 is GTSNPN, CDR2 SVGIG, per germline (reference sequence).

The chain couples TRBV5-1 to TRBJ2-6; maybe TRBD1 (5 bases). The germline gives CDR1 SGHRS, CDR2 YFSETQ. The CDR3 contains 16 residues. V lost 4 bases to trimming and J lost 0 bases, with 11 bases between them. CDR3 region: CASSKQVTSGANVLTF. Here the CDR3 DNA reads TGCGCCAGCAGCAAACAGGTCACCTCTGGGGCCAACGTCCTGACTTTC.

This chain connects TRBV18 to TRBJ1-4; perhaps TRBD1 as D (5 bases). The CDR3 contains 15 residues. V was trimmed by 3 bases and J by 7 bases, leaving 15 bases between them. Germline V gene sequence: CDR1 KGHSH, CDR2 LQKENI. CDR3 DNA sequence: TGTGCCAGCTCACCGGATGGGGCCTCAGGTGAAAAACTGTTTTTT. Its translation: CASSPDGASGEKLFF. Combining the CDR3 with reference TRBV18 and TRBJ1-4 gives the whole variable domain NAGVMQNPRHLVRRRGQEARLRCSPMKGHSHVYWYRQLPEEGLKFMVYLQKENIIDESGMPKERFSAEFPKEGPSILRIQQVVRGDSAAYFCASSPDGASGEKLFFGSGTQLSVL.

This chain connects TRBV18 to TRBJ1-3, with unresolved D. Trimming left V 0 bases short and J 12 bases short, with 12 bases between. Germline V CDR1 and CDR2: KGHSH, LQKENI. The CDR3 length is 13 residues. Written as DNA, the CDR3 is TGTGCCAGCTCACCACCGTACGGGGTCGGCATATATTTT. Protein sequence: CASSPPYGVGIYF.

In regard to this clone: Other DNA sequences in this sample translate to the same CDR3. This chain uses TRBV6-5 with TRBJ2-7; 11 nucleotides align to TRBD1. The germline CDR1 and CDR2 sequences are MNHEY and SVGAGI. There are 15 residues in the CDR3. V was pared by 0 bases and J by 4 bases, with 2 bases of the junction left unmatched. The CDR3 nucleotides are TGTGCCAGCAGTTACTCCGGGACAGGGGGTTACGAGCAGTACTTC. Protein product: CASSYSGTGGYEQYF.

This clone has just a few counts. The chain is built from TRBV5-1 and TRBJ1-1; TRBD1 is a possible D gene (5 bases). Germline values: CDR1 SGHRS, CDR2 YFSETQ. V was shortened by 2 bases and J by 1 base, with 12 bases between the two germline ends. This CDR3 is 15 amino acids long. CDR3 region: CASSFGAGQNTEAFF. In nucleotides, the CDR3 is TGCGCCAGCAGCTTTGGGGCAGGACAGAACACTGAAGCTTTCTTT.

The chain couples TRBV12-3 or TRBV12-4 to TRBJ2-7; D may be TRBD2 (6 bases). The CDR3 runs to 13 residues. V was clipped by 3 bases and J by 4 bases, with 10 bases between them. As DNA, the CDR3 is TGTGCCAGCAGTTTTTTAGGAGGGTACGAGCAGTACTTC. Protein: CASSFLGGYEQYF.

This chain uses TRBV28 with TRBJ2-7, with D possibly being TRBD2 (5 bases). Germline V CDR1 and CDR2: MDHEN, SYDVKM. Trimming stripped 6 bases from V and 7 bases from J, with 10 bases between. The length of the CDR3 is 11 residues. The CDR3 region is CASRRAVEQYF. CDR3 sequence (DNA): TGTGCCAGCAGGAGGGCGGTAGAGCAGTACTTC.